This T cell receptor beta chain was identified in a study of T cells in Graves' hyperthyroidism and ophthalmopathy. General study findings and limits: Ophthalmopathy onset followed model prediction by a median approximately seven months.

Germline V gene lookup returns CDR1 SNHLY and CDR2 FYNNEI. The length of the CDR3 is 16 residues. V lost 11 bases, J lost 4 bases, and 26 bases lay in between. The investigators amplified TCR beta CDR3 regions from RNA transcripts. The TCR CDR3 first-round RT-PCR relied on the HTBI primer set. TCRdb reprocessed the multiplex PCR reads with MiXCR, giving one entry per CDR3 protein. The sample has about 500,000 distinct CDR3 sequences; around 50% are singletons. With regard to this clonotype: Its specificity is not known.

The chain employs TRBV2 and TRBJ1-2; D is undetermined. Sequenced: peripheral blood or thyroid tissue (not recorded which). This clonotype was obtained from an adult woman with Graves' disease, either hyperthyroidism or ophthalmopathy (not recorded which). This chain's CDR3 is CAWNRLGDPRLYGYTF. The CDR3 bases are TGTGCCTGGAATCGCCTAGGTGACCCCCGACTCTATGGCTACACCTTC.